The T cell receptor beta chain under discussion was sequenced for a study of Graves' ophthalmopathy and Graves' hyperthyroidism. Overall study findings and caveats: Blood also carried most expanded thyroid clonotypes exceeding 0.001 frequency.

RNA transcripts were the source from which TCR beta CDR3 regions were amplified. Second-round multiplex PCR followed a first-round RT-PCR using HTBI primers. Each CDR3 protein is one row after TCRdb ran MiXCR on the multiplex PCR reads. The table lists hundreds of thousands of distinct CDR3 sequences, approximately 42% of them singletons. From fresh peripheral blood, roughly 9.3 ml in volume, the PBMCs were obtained. This clonotype has only a few counts. What it recognizes is unknown. V was pared by 1 base and J by 5 bases, with 14 bases between. CDR3 length equals 15 residues. Germline V gene lookup returns CDR1 SNHLY and CDR2 FYNNEI.

The TCR comes from an adult man with Graves' ophthalmopathy. The rearrangement joins TRBV2 to TRBJ2-5; a possible D gene is TRBD1 (8 bases). Sequenced material: peripheral blood. The CDR3 loop reads CASSEGTGGGETQYF. In DNA form, the CDR3 reads TGTGCCAGCAGTGAAGGAACAGGGGGAGGGGAGACCCAGTACTTC.